This T cell receptor beta chain was recovered during a study of T cells in Graves' hyperthyroidism and ophthalmopathy. In its sample, this clonotype was seen a few times. What it binds is unknown. The definition of stable Graves' hyperthyroidism was no ophthalmopathy progression within 18 months. Amplification yielded TCR beta CDR3 regions, with RNA transcripts as the source. The TCR CDR3 first-round RT-PCR relied on the HTBI primer set. TCRdb recomputed calls from the multiplex PCR reads with MiXCR, one row per CDR3 protein. This sample carries a few hundred thousand distinct CDR3 sequences, 20% to 30% of them seen once, and the ten largest clones take less than 75%. The V and J ends lost 2 bases and 1 base respectively, with 11 bases between them. The CDR3 covers 15 residues. The germline CDR1 and CDR2 sequences are MNHEY and SMNVEV (reference sequence). Study-level points and caveats: Also found in blood were most expanded thyroid clonotypes above 0.001.

The specimen was blood. The rearrangement joins TRBV27 to TRBJ1-2; tentatively, D is TRBD1 (6 bases). This receptor was identified in a man aged 50-60 years with Graves' hyperthyroidism. CDR3 residues: CASSLAAGVNYGYTF. In nucleotides, the CDR3 is TGTGCCAGCAGTTTAGCGGCAGGGGTTAACTATGGCTACACCTTC.